Each of the 20 T cell receptor beta chains below was sequenced from the same sample in a study of human T cells and chemical hapten exposure. Time point given: pre-sensitization, week 0. Treatment given: therapeutic diphenylcyclopropenone sensitization with weekly scalp DPC. TCRdb reanalysed the RACE reads using MiXCR and keeps one entry per CDR3 protein. The sample lists about 46,000 distinct CDR3 sequences, roughly a tenth occurring once. The specimen comprised whole blood, sampled in connection with sensitization to the hapten diphenylcyclopropenone (DPC). The receptors were gathered from a woman in her 40s with alopecia areata. Some clones in this sample may be carry-over from other donors' samples.

Notes on this clonotype: A much larger clone differs by one base, so this may be a read error. The rearrangement links TRBV6-6 to TRBJ2-5; D uncertain. This CDR3 region has 15 residues. Germline V gene sequence: CDR1 MNHNY, CDR2 SVGAGI (reference sequence). CDR3 region: CARSYSLSREETQYF. The DNA of the CDR3 is TGTGCCCGCAGTTACTCCTTGTCGAGAGAAGAGACCCAGTACTTC.

This clonotype was observed a few times. V gene TRBV4-3 combines with J gene TRBJ2-5; TRBD2 might be the D (5 bases). Trimming removed 3 bases from V and 1 base from J, with 12 bases in between. This CDR3 comprises 15 residues. Germline lookup yields CDR1 LGHNA and CDR2 YSLEER. CDR3 sequence (DNA): TGCGCCAGCAGCCAGGGAACTAGTTCCCAAGAGACCCAGTACTTC. It is translated as CASSQGTSSQETQYF.

A few counts support this clonotype. The V call is TRBV7-2, the J call TRBJ2-3; the D gene could be TRBD1 or TRBD2 (5 bases each). V lost 1 base to trimming and J lost 1 base, with 9 bases between them. This CDR3 is 15 amino acids long. Germline V gene data show CDR1 as SGHTA and CDR2 as FQGNSA. CDR3 coding DNA: TGTGCCAGCAGCTTAGGGGGGATTGGCACAGATACGCAGTATTTT. Translation: CASSLGGIGTDTQYF. Looking up the rest from reference TRBV7-2 and TRBJ2-3 gives the full variable domain: GAGVSQSPSNKVTEKGKDVELRCDPISGHTALYWYRQSLGQGLEFLIYFQGNSAPDKSGLPSDRFSAERTGGSVSTLTIQRTQQEDSAVYLCASSLGGIGTDTQYFGPGTRLTVL.

This clonotype occurred many times. CDR3 in amino acids: CASSYSPSGGGADTQYF. The DNA of the CDR3 is TGTGCCAGCAGTTACTCCCCTAGCGGGGGGGGAGCAGATACGCAGTATTTT. This chain joins TRBV6-2 or TRBV6-3 and TRBJ2-3; 12 bases align to TRBD2. This CDR3 has 17 residues. V was pared by 0 bases and J by 4 bases, with 5 bases of the junction left unmatched. CDR1 is MNHEY, CDR2 SVGEGT, per germline.

V gene TRBV5-1 combines with J gene TRBJ1-5; TRBD1 matches at 8 bases. Germline loops: CDR1 SGHRS, CDR2 YFSETQ. V gave up 4 bases and J gave up 2 bases; unmatched junction bases: 5. The CDR3 spans 15 residues. CDR3 in DNA: TGCGCCAGCAGCCAAACAGGGGGTGGCAATCAGCCCCAGCATTTT. Translation gives CASSQTGGGNQPQHF.

This clonotype showed up just a few times. The gene calls are TRBV13 and TRBJ2-7, with D perhaps matching TRBD1 or TRBD2 (7 bases each). Trimming removed 5 bases from V and 4 bases from J, with 24 bases in between. In germline, CDR1 is PRHDT, CDR2 FYEKMQ (reference sequence). The CDR3 loop spans 17 amino acids. The chain's CDR3 is CASSPGLGGGASYEQYF. As DNA, the CDR3 is TGTGCCAGCAGCCCCGGCCTGGGAGGGGGCGCTTCTTACGAGCAGTACTTC.

This chain links TRBV5-4 with TRBJ1-6; D remains unclear. Germline V CDR1 and CDR2: SGHNT, YYREEE (reference sequence). CDR3 size: 13 residues. V dropped 5 bases and J dropped 4 bases, with 7 bases sitting between them. CDR3 sequence reads: CASRDGYNSPLHF. The CDR3 nucleotides read TGTGCCAGCAGGGACGGGTATAATTCACCCCTCCACTTT. The full variable domain, its missing parts supplied by reference TRBV5-4 and TRBJ1-6, is ETGVTQSPTHLIKTRGQQVTLRCSSQSGHNTVSWYQQALGQGPQFIFQYYREEENGRGNFPPRFSGLQFPNYSSELNVNALELDDSALYLCASRDGYNSPLHFGNGTRLTVT.

This clonotype has a handful of counts. The chain carries TRBV20-1 and TRBJ2-1; TRBD1 matches 10 bases. The CDR3 has 15 residues. With 4 bases clipped from V and 7 bases from J, the junction kept 10 bases outside the gene matches. Germline loops: CDR1 DFQATT, CDR2 SNEGSKA (reference sequence). CDR3 in DNA: TGCAGTGCTATACCTCCCGACAGGGGGCAAAATGAGCAGTTCTTC. It translates to CSAIPPDRGQNEQFF.

Many counts were recorded for this clonotype. Sequence at one end of the junction differs from germline and may be a read error. CDR3 sequence reads: CAIKGTRTYEQYF. CDR3 in DNA: TGTGCTATCAAAGGGACTCGGACCTACGAGCAGTACTTC. The V call is TRBV10-3, the J call TRBJ2-7; D is perhaps TRBD2 (6 bases). Germline V gene sequence: CDR1 ENHRY, CDR2 SYGVKD. The CDR3 length is 13 residues.

This clonotype was counted only a few times. In DNA form, the CDR3 reads TGTGCCAGCAGCGTAGCCCATAACACCGGGGAGCTGTTTTTT. This gives the protein CASSVAHNTGELFF. V and J are TRBV9 and TRBJ2-2; D not certain. Germline V gives CDR1 SGDLS, CDR2 YYNGEE. CDR3 length equals 14 residues. Trimming stripped 0 bases from V and 2 bases from J, with 5 bases between.

The chain has TRBV27 and TRBJ2-3, with D unclear. Trimming pared 6 bases from V and 0 bases from J, leaving 10 bases between. CDR1 MNHEY and CDR2 SMNVEV come from the germline V gene (reference sequence). The CDR3 is 14 residues long. The CDR3 DNA reads as TGTGCCAGCAGGCTAGGGCCTAGCACAGATACGCAGTATTTT. Its translation: CASRLGPSTDTQYF.

This clonotype was counted at least ten times. CDR3 protein: CASSEGRQGLDGYTF. CDR3 sequence (DNA): TGTGCCAGCAGTGAAGGGAGACAGGGGCTCGATGGCTACACCTTC. V is TRBV2 and J is TRBJ1-2; 8 nucleotides match TRBD1. The CDR3 consists of 15 residues. After removal of 1 base from V and 6 bases from J, the junction contained 7 bases not matched to a gene. Germline V gene data show CDR1 as SNHLY and CDR2 as FYNNEI. Full variable domain (missing parts from reference TRBV2 and TRBJ1-2): EPEVTQTPSHQVTQMGQEVILRCVPISNHLYFYWYRQILGQKVEFLVSFYNNEISEKSEIFDDQFSVERPDGSNFTLKIRSTKLEDSAMYFCASSEGRQGLDGYTFGSGTRLTVV.

V and J are TRBV6-4 and TRBJ1-2, with a tentative D call TRBD1 (6 bases). CDR1 is MRHNA, CDR2 SNTAGT, per germline. CDR3 length equals 15 residues. V was trimmed by 0 bases and J by 6 bases, leaving 14 bases between them. The CDR3 reads CASSDSGQPGHGYTF. The DNA for the CDR3 is TGTGCCAGCAGTGACTCTGGACAGCCAGGGCATGGCTACACCTTC.

This clonotype has a count of ten or more. This chain joins TRBV29-1 and TRBJ1-1, with 8 positions matching TRBD1. There are 13 residues in the CDR3. In germline, CDR1 is SQVTM, CDR2 ANQGSEA. The J segment lost 6 bases and the V segment lost 3 bases, leaving 6 bases of the junction unmatched. CDR3 region: CSVEKQGGPEAFF. CDR3 nucleotides: TGCAGCGTTGAGAAACAGGGGGGTCCTGAAGCTTTCTTT. Full variable domain (remainder filled in from reference TRBV29-1 and TRBJ1-1): SAVISQKPSRDICQRGTSLTIQCQVDSQVTMMFWYRQQPGQSLTLIATANQGSEATYESGFVIDKFPISRPNLTFSTLTVSNMSPEDSSIYLCSVEKQGGPEAFFGQGTRLTVV.

This clonotype was seen a handful of times. The germline gene is not matched at one end of the junction; a read error may be the cause. This rearrangement joins TRBV4-2 to TRBJ2-3, with 15 bases identical to TRBD2. Germline CDR1 LGHNA, CDR2 YNFKEQ. The CDR3 runs to 16 residues. CDR3 in DNA: TGTACCAGCAGCCAAGGACTAGCGGGGGGGCCAGATACGCAGTATTTT. Translated, it gives CTSSQGLAGGPDTQYF.

This chain links TRBV3-1 with TRBJ1-6; TRBD1 is a possible D gene (5 bases). CDR1 is LGHDT and CDR2 is YNNKEL in the germline V gene (reference sequence). The V end lost 1 base, the J end lost 6 bases, and 7 bases lay between the germline ends. This CDR3 is 14 amino acids long. This CDR3 is CASSQGQLNSPLHF. In DNA, the CDR3 is TGTGCCAGCAGCCAAGGACAGCTTAATTCACCCCTCCACTTT.

This rearrangement joins TRBV20-1 to TRBJ1-5; 8 bases fit TRBD1. V trimming: 1 base; J trimming: 2 bases; junction bases outside the gene matches: 1. Germline V gene lookup returns CDR1 DFQATT and CDR2 SNEGSKA (reference sequence). The CDR3 loop spans 14 amino acids. The CDR3 is CSARGGQGNQPQHF. The CDR3 nucleotides are TGCAGTGCTAGAGGGGGACAGGGCAATCAGCCCCAGCATTTT.

By sample share, this clonotype is medium-sized. The V gene is TRBV12-5, the J gene TRBJ1-5; D is ambiguous. The CDR3 loop spans 17 amino acids. Germline-derived CDR1 and CDR2 are LGHNT and FRNRAP. The ends were cut back, 2 bases at V and 3 bases at J, with 17 bases in the middle. CDR3 nucleotides: TGTGCTAGTGGTTTGCCTCCCCTCGCCGACAACAATCAGCCCCAGCATTTT. It translates to CASGLPPLADNNQPQHF.

The chain joins TRBV29-1 to TRBJ2-1, with a tentative D call TRBD2 (5 bases). The CDR3 is made up of 12 amino acids. The germline gives CDR1 SQVTM, CDR2 ANQGSEA. V lost 5 bases and J lost 7, with 12 bases in between. Here the CDR3 reads CSVTGVVNEQFF. CDR3 bases: TGCAGCGTTACCGGGGTGGTGAATGAGCAGTTCTTC.

This clonotype was seen repeatedly, ten times or more. This chain links TRBV9 with TRBJ2-2; 7 bases agree with TRBD1. Germline CDR1 SGDLS, CDR2 YYNGEE. With V trimmed by 0 bases and J by 0 bases, 2 bases remained unmatched. This CDR3 has 16 residues. The CDR3: CASSVAQGANTGELFF. CDR3 nucleotide sequence: TGTGCCAGCAGCGTAGCCCAGGGGGCGAACACCGGGGAGCTGTTTTTT.